Below are 8 T cell receptor beta chains sequenced from a single sample in a study of identical twins. MiXCR was run by TCRdb on the 5' RACE reads, yielding one entry per CDR3 protein. Seen here are some 710,000 distinct CDR3 sequences, 5.5% to 6.5% observed once, and the top ten hold approximately 2%. Source material: naive T cells sorted from blood. All receptors come from a man between 18 and 35 years old in good health.

The V and J genes are TRBV4-3 and TRBJ2-2; no clear D gene. The CDR3 extends over 15 amino acids. Germline CDR1 is LGHNA and CDR2 is YSLEER. V shed 0 bases and J shed 9 bases, with 14 bases lying between them. CDR3 in amino acids: CASSQDVGSHRELFF. The DNA of the CDR3 is TGCGCCAGCAGCCAAGATGTGGGCAGCCACCGGGAGCTGTTTTTT.

The chain has TRBV7-2 and TRBJ2-5; 9 bases align to TRBD1. The germline V gene has CDR1 SGHTA and CDR2 FQGNSA. V lost 1 base, J lost 2 bases, and 5 bases stayed unmatched. The CDR3 spans 16 residues. The CDR3 nucleotides read TGTGCCAGCAGCTTAGTCGGGACAGGGCAACAAGAGACCCAGTACTTC. It yields the protein CASSLVGTGQQETQYF.

This clonotype was counted at least ten times. The rearrangement uses TRBV4-3 and TRBJ2-3; D might be TRBD1 (5 bases). CDR3 size: 15 residues. V lost 1 base to trimming and J lost 0 bases, with 8 bases between them. In germline, CDR1 is LGHNA, CDR2 YSLEER. CDR3: CASSQVTDSTDTQYF. The CDR3 bases are TGCGCCAGCAGCCAAGTGACAGATAGCACAGATACGCAGTATTTT.

J is TRBJ2-1 and V is TRBV5-6, with D possibly TRBD1 on 6 matching bases. The CDR3 length is 14 residues. V lost 1 base and J lost 6, with 11 bases in between. Germline assignment: CDR1 SGHDT and CDR2 YYEEEE. CDR3 amino acids: CASSLWGPFNEQFF. The CDR3 nucleotides are TGTGCCAGCAGCTTGTGGGGGCCATTCAATGAGCAGTTCTTC.

The V gene is TRBV20-1, the J gene TRBJ2-1, with a tentative D call TRBD2 (5 bases). Germline CDR1 and CDR2: DFQATT and SNEGSKA (reference sequence). The V and J ends lost 7 bases and 7 bases respectively, with 20 bases between them. This CDR3 region has 14 residues. The CDR3 here is CSVSGTGSMNEQFF. CDR3 DNA sequence: TGCAGTGTGAGCGGAACGGGGTCAATGAATGAGCAGTTCTTC.

This clonotype was detected only a few times. This chain connects TRBV6-1 to TRBJ1-3; D is uncertain. The CDR3 is made up of 15 amino acids. V was trimmed by 7 bases and J by 0 bases, leaving 13 bases between them. Germline lookup yields CDR1 MNHNS and CDR2 SASEGT. CDR3 amino acids: CASKGGQFSGNTIYF. The CDR3 nucleotides read TGTGCCAGCAAGGGTGGGCAATTCTCTGGAAACACCATATATTTT.

This clonotype was found a few times. V and J are TRBV6-1 and TRBJ2-1, with a tentative D call TRBD1 (6 bases). V was shortened by 4 bases and J by 7 bases, with 11 bases between the two germline ends. From germline, CDR1 is MNHNS and CDR2 SASEGT. CDR3 length: 13 amino acids. DNA for the CDR3: TGTGCCAGCAGTGTACAGGGCTGGAATGAGCAGTTCTTC. Protein sequence: CASSVQGWNEQFF.

The sample holds a few counts of this clonotype. The chain employs TRBV5-6 and TRBJ2-1; TRBD2 matches at 13 bases. CDR1 is SGHDT and CDR2 is YYEEEE in the germline V gene. The V segment lost 0 bases and the J segment 9 bases; nucleotides outside the gene matches: 9. The CDR3 runs to 17 residues. CDR3 bases: TGTGCCAGCAGCTTGGGGACTAGCGGGAGTTTCCGGGGTGAGCAGTTCTTC. This sequence encodes CASSLGTSGSFRGEQFF.